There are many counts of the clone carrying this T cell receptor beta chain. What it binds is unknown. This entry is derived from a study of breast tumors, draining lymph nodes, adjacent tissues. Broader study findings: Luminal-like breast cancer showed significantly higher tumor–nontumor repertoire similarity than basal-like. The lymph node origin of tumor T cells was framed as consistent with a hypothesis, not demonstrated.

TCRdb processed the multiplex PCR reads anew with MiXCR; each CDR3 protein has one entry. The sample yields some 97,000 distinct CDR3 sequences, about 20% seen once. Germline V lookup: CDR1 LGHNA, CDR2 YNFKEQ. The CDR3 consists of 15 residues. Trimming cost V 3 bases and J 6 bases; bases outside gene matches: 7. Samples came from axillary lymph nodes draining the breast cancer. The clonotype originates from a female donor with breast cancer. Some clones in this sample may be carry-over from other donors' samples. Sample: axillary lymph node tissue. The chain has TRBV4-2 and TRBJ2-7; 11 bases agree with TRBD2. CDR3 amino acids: CASSHETSGSSEQYF. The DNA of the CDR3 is TGTGCCAGCAGCCACGAAACTAGCGGGAGCAGCGAGCAGTACTTC.